This TCR beta chain came from a study of blood T cell repertoires in COVID-19 (dated by TCRdb to between 2020 and 2021). Some background on the complete study: Samples covering the acute and convalescent phases of COVID-19 were provided by collaborators in the United States, Italy and Spain. The material from the prospective study consisted of cDNA or gDNA derived from T cells, B-cell-depleted T cells, or PBMCs. The repertoires were made available in a free public database intended to serve as a resource for research on the immune response to SARS-CoV-2. Where available, HLA class I and class II types were obtained from metadata supplied by the sample provider rather than from assay-based typing. The samples were drawn from two sources: the first 160 participants of the ongoing ImmuneRACE study, and approximately 1,300 subjects contributed by 6 global collaborators. The dataset comprised deeply sampled blood TCRbeta repertoires from subjects exposed to, actively infected with, or recovered from COVID-19. The sample metadata nearly always contained a de-identified subject ID, COVID-19 status, age in years and sex.

The CDR3 runs 15 amino acids, cysteine and phenylalanine included. Of all the DNA, just the CDR3 is kept, 45 bases in frame from base 1. From V the trimming removes 5 bases and from J it removes 9 bases, while the gene matches leave 10 bases of the junction unaccounted for. From a lookup of the germline V gene, CDR1 and CDR2 are KGHSH and LQKENI. TCRbeta CDR3 regions were amplified from genomic DNA by means of the immunoSEQ Assay, a bias-controlled multiplex PCR. The authors' pipeline ran thus. Within the assay, amplification of reference gene primers was used to estimate how many nucleated cells each sample contained. Sequence reads were collapsed and filtered to measure the absolute abundance of every unique TCRbeta CDR3 rearrangement. Productive Simpson clonality was computed per sample as the square root of Simpson's diversity index over productive rearrangements. TCRdb obtained this table from immuneACCESS and retained in-frame rearrangements with V and J assigned. These tables miss some clones; where compared with another copy, unresolved V genes account for less than half of the shortfall, and the remainder is unexplained. V, J and clone size were drawn from that table, and D and trimming were deduced from the DNA. In all, the sample holds 250,000 to 400,000 clones, and over 75% of those were seen once. The ten largest clonotypes hold 1% of the sample.

Whole blood was collected in K2EDTA tubes by collaborating institutions according to the institutions' own protocols. Collaborator samples were shipped for TCRbeta analysis as frozen whole blood, isolated PBMCs, or DNA extracted from either sample type. Concerning this clone itself: The clone's antigen remains unknown. Base qualities are not recorded, but no much larger clone differs from it by a single base.

The paper's findings and limits, for the study overall: The amount of clinical and demographic metadata varied by source and participant and was provided uncurated.

Sequenced input: peripheral blood. This sequence was found in a man in his forties or fifties with active or convalescent COVID-19. Recombination linked TRBV18 to TRBJ1-2, and TRBD1 matches 12 of the central bases. The base sequence is TGTGCCAGCTCAACAGGGACAGGGGGCACTCTGAGCTACACCTTC. Translated, it gives CASSTGTGGTLSYTF.